Sequencing of this TCR beta chain was carried out in a study of control samples from healthy donors and cancer patients. Generated by immunoSEQ multiplex PCR, the TCRdb table keeps only in-frame clones and is missing some. The table records 85,000 to 100,000 clones, over 90% of them present only once. The germline V gene encodes CDR1 DFQATT and CDR2 SNEGSKA (reference sequence). Trimming removed 5 bases from V and 3 bases from J, with 10 bases in between. This CDR3 has 13 amino acids. The TCR was taken from a man between 18 and 35 years old in good health. Material: blood. This chain uses TRBV20-1 with TRBJ1-4; no clear D. CDR3 residues: CSARAPANEKLFF. The DNA of the CDR3 is TGCAGTGCTCGTGCCCCAGCTAATGAAAAACTGTTTTTT.